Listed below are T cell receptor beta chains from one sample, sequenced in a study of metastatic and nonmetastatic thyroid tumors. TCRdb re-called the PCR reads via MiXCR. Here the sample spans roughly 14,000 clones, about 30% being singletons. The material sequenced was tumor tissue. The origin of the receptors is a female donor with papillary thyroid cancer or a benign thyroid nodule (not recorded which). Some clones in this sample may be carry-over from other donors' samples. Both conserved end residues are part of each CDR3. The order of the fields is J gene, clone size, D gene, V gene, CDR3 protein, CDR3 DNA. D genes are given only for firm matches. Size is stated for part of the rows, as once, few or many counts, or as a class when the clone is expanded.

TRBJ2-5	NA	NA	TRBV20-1	CSARATREAETQHF	TGCAGTGCTAGAGCGACTAGGGAGGCAGAGACCCAGCACTTC
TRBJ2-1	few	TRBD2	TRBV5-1	CASSYPPERGGGDEQFF	TGCGCCAGCAGCTACCCGCCCGAGCGGGGGGGCGGGGATGAGCAGTTCTTC
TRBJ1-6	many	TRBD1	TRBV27	CASSYFGTGRGNSPLHF	TGTGCCAGCAGTTATTTCGGGACAGGGCGGGGGAATTCACCCCTCCACTTT
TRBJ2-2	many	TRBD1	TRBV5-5	CASSLGQGSGELFF	TGTGCCAGCAGCTTGGGACAGGGAAGCGGGGAGCTGTTTTTT
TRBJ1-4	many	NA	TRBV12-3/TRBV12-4	CASSVRDNEKLFF	TGTGCCAGCAGCGTCAGGGATAATGAAAAACTGTTTTTT
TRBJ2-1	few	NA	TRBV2	CASSRENYNEQFF	TGTGCCAGTTCCAGGGAGAATTACAATGAGCAGTTCTTC
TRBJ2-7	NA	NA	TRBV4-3	CASSQDKQGYEQYF	TGCGCCAGCAGCCAAGATAAACAGGGCTACGAGCAGTACTTC
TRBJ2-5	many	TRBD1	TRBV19	CASSRRRTGVGETQYF	TGTGCCAGTAGTCGTCGCCGGACAGGGGTTGGGGAGACCCAGTACTTC
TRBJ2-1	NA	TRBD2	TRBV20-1	CSARKGTSVSDEQFF	TGCAGTGCTAGAAAGGGGACTAGCGTCAGCGATGAGCAGTTCTTC
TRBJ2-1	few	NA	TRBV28	CASTLSSYNEQFF	TGTGCCAGTACATTAAGCTCCTACAATGAGCAGTTCTTC
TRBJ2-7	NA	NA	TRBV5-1	CASSLDPPEDEQYF	TGCGCCAGCAGCTTGGACCCGCCGGAAGACGAGCAGTACTTC
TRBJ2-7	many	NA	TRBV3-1	CASSPKLGTSRREQYF	TGTGCCAGCAGCCCTAAGCTCGGGACTTCTAGGAGGGAGCAGTACTTC
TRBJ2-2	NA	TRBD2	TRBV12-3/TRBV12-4	CASSFLAGVCTGELFF	TGTGCCAGCAGTTTTTTGGCGGGAGTATGCACCGGGGAGCTGTTTTTT
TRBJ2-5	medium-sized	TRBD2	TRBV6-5	CASSYGSRGGRQETQYF	TGTGCCAGCAGTTACGGATCAAGGGGAGGGAGGCAAGAGACCCAGTACTTC
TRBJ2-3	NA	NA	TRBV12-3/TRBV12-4	CASSLTDTQYF	TGTGCCAGCAGTTTGACAGATACGCAGTATTTT
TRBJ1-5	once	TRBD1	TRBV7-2	CASSPGQGGGQPQHF	TGTGCCAGCAGTCCGGGACAGGGAGGAGGACAGCCCCAGCATTTT
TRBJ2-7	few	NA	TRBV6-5	CASKLYRATIEQYF	TGTGCCAGCAAGTTGTACAGGGCAACTATCGAGCAGTACTTC